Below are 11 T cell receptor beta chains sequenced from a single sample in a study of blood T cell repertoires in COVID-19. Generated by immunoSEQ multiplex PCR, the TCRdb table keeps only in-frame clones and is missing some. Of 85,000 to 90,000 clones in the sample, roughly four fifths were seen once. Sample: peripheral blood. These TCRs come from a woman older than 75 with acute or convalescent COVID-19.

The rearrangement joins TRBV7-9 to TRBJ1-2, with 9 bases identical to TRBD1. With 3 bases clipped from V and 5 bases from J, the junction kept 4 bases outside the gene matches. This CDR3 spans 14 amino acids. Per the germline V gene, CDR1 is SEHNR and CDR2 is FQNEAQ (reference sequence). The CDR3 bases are TGTGCCAGCAGCTTTCCGGACAGGGGTTATGGCTACACCTTC. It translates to CASSFPDRGYGYTF.

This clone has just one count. The CDR3, as DNA: TGTGCCAGCAGCTTAATAGGGGGTGACGGAACAGATACGCAGTATTTT. It codes for CASSLIGGDGTDTQYF. J is TRBJ2-3 and V is TRBV5-4; maybe TRBD1 (6 bases). This CDR3 comprises 16 residues. Germline CDR1 is SGHNT and CDR2 is YYREEE (reference sequence). The ends were cut back, 2 bases at V and 3 bases at J, with 16 bases in the middle.

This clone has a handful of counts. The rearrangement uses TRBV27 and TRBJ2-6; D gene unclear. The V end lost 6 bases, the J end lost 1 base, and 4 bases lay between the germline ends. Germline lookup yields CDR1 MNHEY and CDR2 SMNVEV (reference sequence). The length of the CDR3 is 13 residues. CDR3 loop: CASSTSGANVLTF. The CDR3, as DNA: TGTGCCAGCAGCACTTCTGGGGCCAACGTCCTGACTTTC.

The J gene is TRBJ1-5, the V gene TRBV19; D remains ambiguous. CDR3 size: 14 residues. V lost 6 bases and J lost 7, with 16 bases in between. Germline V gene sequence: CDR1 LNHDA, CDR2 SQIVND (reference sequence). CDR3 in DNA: TGTGCCAGTAGCCCGGGAACAGTTAAGCAGCCCCAGCATTTT. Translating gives CASSPGTVKQPQHF.

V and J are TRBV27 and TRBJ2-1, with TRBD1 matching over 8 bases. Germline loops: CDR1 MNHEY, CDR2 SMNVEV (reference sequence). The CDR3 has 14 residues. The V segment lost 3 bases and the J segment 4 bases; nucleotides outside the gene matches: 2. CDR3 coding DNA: TGTGCCAGCAGTTTCAGGGGGCGATACAATGAGCAGTTCTTC. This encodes CASSFRGRYNEQFF.

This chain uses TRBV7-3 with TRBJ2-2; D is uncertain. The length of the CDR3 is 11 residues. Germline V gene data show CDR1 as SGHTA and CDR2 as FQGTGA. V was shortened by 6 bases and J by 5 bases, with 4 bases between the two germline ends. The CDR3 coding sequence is TGTGCCAGCAGTTCTACCGGGGAGCTGTTTTTT. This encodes CASSSTGELFF.

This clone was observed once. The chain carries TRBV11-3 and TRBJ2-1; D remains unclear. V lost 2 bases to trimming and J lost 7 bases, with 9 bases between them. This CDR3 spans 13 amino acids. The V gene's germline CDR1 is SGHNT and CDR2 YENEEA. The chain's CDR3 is CASSLNSLNEQFF. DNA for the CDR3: TGTGCCAGCAGCTTAAATTCGCTAAATGAGCAGTTCTTC.

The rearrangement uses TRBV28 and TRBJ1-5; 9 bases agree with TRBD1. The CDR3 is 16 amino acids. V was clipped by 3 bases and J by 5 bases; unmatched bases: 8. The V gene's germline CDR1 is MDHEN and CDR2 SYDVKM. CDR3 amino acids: CASSFRTGQGYQPQHF. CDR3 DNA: TGTGCCAGCAGTTTTAGGACGGGACAGGGATATCAGCCCCAGCATTTT.

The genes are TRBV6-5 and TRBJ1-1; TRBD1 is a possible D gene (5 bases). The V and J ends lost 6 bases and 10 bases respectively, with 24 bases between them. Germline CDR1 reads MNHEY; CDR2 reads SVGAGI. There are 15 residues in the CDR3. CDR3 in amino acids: CASSTIGVQLVGAFF. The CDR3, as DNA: TGTGCCAGCAGCACCATAGGGGTCCAGCTCGTGGGAGCTTTCTTT.

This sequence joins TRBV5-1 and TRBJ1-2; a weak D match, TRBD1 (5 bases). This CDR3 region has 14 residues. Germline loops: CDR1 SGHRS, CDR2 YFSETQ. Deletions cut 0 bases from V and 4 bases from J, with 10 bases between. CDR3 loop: CASSLGQTSYGYTF. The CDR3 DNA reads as TGCGCCAGCAGCTTGGGACAGACCTCCTATGGCTACACCTTC.

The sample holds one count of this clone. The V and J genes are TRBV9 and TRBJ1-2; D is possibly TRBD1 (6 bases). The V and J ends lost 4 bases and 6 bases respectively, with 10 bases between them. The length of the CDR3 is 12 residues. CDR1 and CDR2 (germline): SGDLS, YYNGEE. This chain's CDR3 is CASSPQGNGYTF. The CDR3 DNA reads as TGTGCCAGCAGCCCCCAGGGGAATGGCTACACCTTC.